Presented here are 14 T cell receptor beta chains from one specimen sequenced in a study of blood T cell repertoires in COVID-19. The table came from immunoSEQ multiplex PCR; TCRdb's copy has only in-frame clones and leaves some out. This sample has a few hundred thousand clones; roughly 86% occur once, and the top ten carry approximately 11%. The sequenced sample was peripheral blood. These receptor sequences come from a woman in her 30s with COVID-19, enrolled during active disease.

This sequence joins TRBV3-1 (or the pseudogene TRBV3-2) and TRBJ1-4; no clear D gene. Germline V lookup: CDR1 LGHDT, CDR2 YNNKEL (reference sequence). CDR3 length: 14 residues. Trimming removed 4 bases at V and 8 bases at J, with 14 bases between. The CDR3 is CASSLKGVGEKLFF. CDR3 nucleotides: TGTGCCAGCAGCCTCAAGGGAGTCGGCGAAAAACTGTTTTTT.

This rearrangement joins TRBV4-1 to TRBJ2-1, with 8 positions matching TRBD2. The germline CDR1 and CDR2 sequences are MGHRA and YSYEKL. The CDR3 runs 15 residues. Losses at the gene ends were 1 base for V and 4 bases for J; bases not matched to a gene: 3. CDR3 nucleotide sequence: TGCGCCAGCAGCCAAGCTGGCGGGAGGTACAATGAGCAGTTCTTC. Its translation: CASSQAGGRYNEQFF.

The genes are TRBV7-2 and TRBJ2-4; the match to TRBD2 covers 14 bases. Trimming removed 5 bases from V and 3 bases from J; junction bases left unmatched: 9. Germline loops: CDR1 SGHTA, CDR2 FQGNSA. This CDR3 has 18 residues. Here the CDR3 reads CASSPGTSGRSGKNIQYF. The CDR3 nucleotides are TGTGCCAGCAGCCCGGGGACTAGCGGGAGATCCGGCAAAAACATTCAGTACTTC.

This clone was counted a single time. This rearrangement joins TRBV12-3 or TRBV12-4 to TRBJ2-1, with D perhaps matching TRBD2 (5 bases). V was pared by 5 bases and J by 8 bases, with 10 bases between. CDR3 size: 12 residues. Here the CDR3 reads CASSPGLYEQFF. In nucleotides, the CDR3 is TGTGCCAGCAGTCCAGGACTCTATGAGCAGTTCTTC.

The rearrangement links TRBV28 to TRBJ2-7, with D perhaps TRBD1 (6 bases). CDR1 MDHEN and CDR2 SYDVKM come from the germline V gene. V dropped 6 bases and J dropped 6 bases, with 18 bases sitting between them. The CDR3 is 14 residues long. The CDR3 DNA is TGTGCCAGCAGCCCCGTGGGGGCCCTGCGCGAGCAGTACTTC. It encodes CASSPVGALREQYF.

The chain carries TRBV27 and TRBJ2-6; 9 bases fit TRBD1. The germline gives CDR1 MNHEY, CDR2 SMNVEV (reference sequence). After removal of 5 bases from V and 2 bases from J, the junction contained 1 base not matched to a gene. The CDR3 runs to 15 residues. The CDR3 sequence is CASSNRGPGANVLTF. In DNA form, the CDR3 reads TGTGCCAGCAGTAACAGGGGGCCTGGGGCCAACGTCCTGACTTTC. Filled out from reference TRBV27 and TRBJ2-6, the complete variable domain reads EAQVTQNPRYLITVTGKKLTVTCSQNMNHEYMSWYRQDPGLGLRQIYYSMNVEVTDKGDVPEGYKVSRKEKRNFPLILESPSPNQTSLYFCASSNRGPGANVLTFGAGSRLTVL.

The chain has TRBV7-8 and TRBJ2-1, with D tentatively TRBD1 (5 bases). CDR1 SGHVS and CDR2 FQNEAQ come from the germline V gene. Trimming took 0 bases from V and 8 from J, leaving 8 bases between them. CDR3 length: 13 amino acids. CDR3 region: CASSLARGYEQFF. The DNA for the CDR3 is TGTGCCAGCAGCTTAGCTAGGGGCTATGAGCAGTTCTTC. The full variable domain, with the rest looked up from reference TRBV7-8 and TRBJ2-1, is GAGVSQSPRYKVAKRGQDVALRCDPISGHVSLFWYQQALGQGPEFLTYFQNEAQLDKSGLPSDRFFAERPEGSVSTLKIQRTQQEDSAVYLCASSLARGYEQFFGPGTRLTVL.

Only a few counts were recorded for this clone. For the CDR3, the DNA is TGTGCCAGCAGTCCAAACGCCCAGGTTCAGCAGTACTTC. It translates to CASSPNAQVQQYF. The V and J genes are TRBV6-6 and TRBJ2-7; no reliable D call. The CDR3 extends over 13 amino acids. The germline gives CDR1 MNHNY, CDR2 SVGAGI (reference sequence). V shed 5 bases and J shed 8 bases, with 16 bases lying between them.

The V call is TRBV6-6, the J call TRBJ2-3; D is possibly TRBD1 (5 bases). The CDR3 sequence is 14 residues long. Germline V gene sequence: CDR1 MNHNY, CDR2 SVGAGI (reference sequence). The V gene lost 6 bases and the J gene lost 1 base, with 11 bases spanning the gap. The CDR3 region is CASSYSQGTDTQYF. In DNA, the CDR3 is TGTGCCAGCAGCTATTCACAGGGCACAGATACGCAGTATTTT.

This rearrangement joins TRBV19 to TRBJ2-2, with D unresolved. The germline V gene has CDR1 LNHDA and CDR2 SQIVND (reference sequence). The CDR3 totals 12 residues. Trimming shortened V by 6 bases and J by 1 base, and 3 bases separated the two germline ends. For the CDR3, the DNA is TGTGCCAGTAGCAGGAACACCGGGGAGCTGTTTTTT. Translated, it gives CASSRNTGELFF.

CDR3 DNA: TGTGCCAGCAGCGAGACAGGGATTAATGAAAAACTGTTTTTT. Amino acid sequence: CASSETGINEKLFF. The V call is TRBV7-9, the J call TRBJ1-4; 7 nucleotides match TRBD1. The CDR3 covers 14 residues. V lost 5 bases and J lost 4; bases outside the gene matches: 4. Per germline, CDR1 SEHNR and CDR2 FQNEAQ (reference sequence).

J is TRBJ2-7 and V is TRBV7-9, with 11 bases fitting TRBD2. This CDR3 comprises 15 residues. The V gene end was trimmed by 1 base and the J gene end by 6 bases; junction bases not matched to a gene: 5. Germline V CDR1 and CDR2: SEHNR, FQNEAQ (reference sequence). The CDR3 region is CASSLGLAGIGEQYF. The CDR3 region has the DNA TGTGCCAGCAGCTTAGGACTAGCGGGAATCGGCGAGCAGTACTTC. The entire variable domain, with the rest obtained from reference TRBV7-9 and TRBJ2-7, is as follows: DTGVSQNPRHKITKRGQNVTFRCDPISEHNRLYWYRQTLGQGPEFLTYFQNEAQLEKSRLLSDRFSAERPKGSFSTLEIQRTEQGDSAMYLCASSLGLAGIGEQYFGPGTRLTVT.

CDR3 residues: CATRDRDGNQPQHF. CDR3 nucleotide sequence: TGTGCCACCAGAGACAGGGACGGCAATCAGCCCCAGCATTTT. The rearrangement links TRBV10-3 to TRBJ1-5; 7 nucleotides agree with TRBD1. The CDR3 sequence is 14 residues long. J was trimmed by 2 bases and V by 10 bases; bases with no gene match: 8. Germline CDR1 reads ENHRY; CDR2 reads SYGVKD.

The V gene is TRBV28, the J gene TRBJ1-4, with D possibly TRBD1 on 5 matching bases. CDR1 and CDR2 from the germline V gene are MDHEN and SYDVKM. The V and J ends lost 4 bases and 8 bases respectively, with 14 bases between them. This CDR3 is 14 amino acids long. In DNA, the CDR3 is TGTGCCAGCAGTTCGCAGGGTATCGGCGAAAAACTGTTTTTT. Its translation: CASSSQGIGEKLFF.